What follows are 5 T cell receptor beta chains derived from one specimen sequenced in a study of blood T cell repertoires in COVID-19. TCRdb's copy holds only in-frame clones and misses some; the assay was immunoSEQ multiplex PCR. The table lists hundreds of thousands of clones, roughly 89% of them singletons. Material for sequencing was PBMCs or T cells enriched from blood (not recorded which). All receptors come from a woman between 18 and 29 years old with acute COVID-19.

This clone turned up a few times. V is TRBV30 and J is TRBJ1-3; 7 bases match TRBD1. The CDR3 covers 18 residues. The V and J ends lost 0 bases and 1 base, in that order; junction bases with no gene match: 12. Looked up from germline, CDR1 is GTSNPN and CDR2 is SVGIG (reference sequence). The CDR3 loop is CAWSVQGRRGGSGNTIYF. The CDR3 region has the DNA TGTGCCTGGAGTGTACAGGGGAGAAGGGGAGGATCTGGAAACACCATATATTTT.

This chain joins TRBV6-5 and TRBJ2-6; D is unclear. This CDR3 has 16 residues. The germline V and J ends were trimmed by 2 bases and 2 bases, with 10 bases remaining between them. From germline, CDR1 is MNHEY and CDR2 SVGAGI. The CDR3 region is CASSYDRLAGANVLTF. The DNA for the CDR3 is TGTGCCAGCAGTTACGACCGACTTGCTGGGGCCAACGTCCTGACTTTC.

The chain is built from TRBV4-2 and TRBJ2-7, with 11 bases lining up with TRBD1. Trimming removed 1 base from V and 3 bases from J; junction bases left unmatched: 11. Looked up from germline, CDR1 is LGHNA and CDR2 is YNFKEQ. The length of the CDR3 is 18 residues. In DNA form, the CDR3 reads TGTGCCAGCAGCCAAGTGGGGACAGGGGGTTGGTTTGTCTACGAGCAGTACTTC. This codes for CASSQVGTGGWFVYEQYF.

The gene calls are TRBV10-3 and TRBJ2-1; weak D call: TRBD2 (5 bases). Germline values: CDR1 ENHRY, CDR2 SYGVKD. The CDR3 is 15 amino acids. V lost 6 bases, J lost 6 bases, and 18 bases lay in between. Written as DNA, the CDR3 is TGTGCCATCAGCCCTACGGGGAAGGCTGTCAATGAGCAGTTCTTC. It yields the protein CAISPTGKAVNEQFF.

V is TRBV12-3 or TRBV12-4 and J is TRBJ1-1; D is unresolved. V lost 5 bases and J 11 bases, leaving 15 bases between the germline ends. This CDR3 has 12 residues. DNA of the CDR3: TGTGCCAGCAGTCGGACGTCCTGGGAGGCTTTCTTT. Translating it yields CASSRTSWEAFF.